The clone carrying this TCR beta chain was detected only a few times. Its antigen is undetermined. This specimen belongs to a study of T-cell memory formation after mild COVID-19. TCRdb reprocessed the 5' RACE reads via MiXCR and lists one record per CDR3 protein. This repertoire shows around 260,000 distinct CDR3 sequences, 15% to 20% found once; its top ten account for more than 20%. Overall study findings and caveats: For contracting clones, CD4+ ones sat mainly in CM and EM, CD8+ in EMRA. Second-wave clones that peaked on day 37 lacked confirmed SARS-CoV-2 specificity.

This TCR was sampled from a man younger than 35 who had mild COVID-19 (a few samples of this study predate the infection). Cell type and time point are not known. Material: PBMCs or a T cell subset sorted from them (not recorded which).

The CDR3 loop is CSARKAGATDTQYF. The CDR3 bases are TGCAGTGCTCGGAAAGCGGGGGCGACAGATACGCAGTATTTT. The rearrangement joins TRBV20-1 to TRBJ2-3, with 8 bases lining up with TRBD2. Germline CDR1 is DFQATT and CDR2 is SNEGSKA (reference sequence). J gave up 3 bases and V 5 bases, and 7 bases lay outside the gene matches. The CDR3 totals 14 residues.